This is a list of T cell receptor beta chains from one sample in a study of blood T cell repertoires in COVID-19. Profiled with immunoSEQ multiplex PCR; TCRdb holds only in-frame clones, not every one. Of 250,000 or so clones in the sample, roughly 86% were seen once. Material: peripheral blood. The source is a man aged 40-55 years with active or convalescent COVID-19. CDR3s include the opening cysteine and the closing phenylalanine or tryptophan. The order of the fields is J gene, V gene, CDR3 protein.

>TRBJ1-2|TRBV5-1
CASSPWTQEGYGYTF
>TRBJ2-3|TRBV5-1
CASSLAGPDLDTQYF
>TRBJ1-2|TRBV19
CASSSTQGGGYTF
>TRBJ1-3|TRBV12-3/TRBV12-4
CAWPGQGADTIYF
>TRBJ2-7|TRBV4-1
CASSQETGAGFYAEQYF
>TRBJ2-7|TRBV7-9
CASRQTQGSEQYF
>TRBJ1-5|TRBV2
CASSVQGTQPQHF
>TRBJ1-1|TRBV12-5
CASGPTRLVGAFF
>TRBJ2-3|TRBV7-8
CASRSEEGLEDTQYF
>TRBJ1-2|TRBV13
CASSLPGAYGYTF
>TRBJ2-1|TRBV4-2
CASSPGQGVIYEQFF
>TRBJ1-6|TRBV2
CASSVSSYNSPLHF
>TRBJ1-6|TRBV3-1/TRBV3-2
CASSRTGQPYNSPLHF
>TRBJ2-5|TRBV18
CASLPSSGGIQETQYF
>TRBJ1-1|TRBV30
CAWSTLMTGVEAFF
>TRBJ1-1|TRBV14
CASSQGQIQNTEAFF
>TRBJ2-7|TRBV18
CASSLKTGGEQYF
>TRBJ2-1|TRBV24-1
CATSDASVDQFF
>TRBJ1-6|TRBV7-9
CASAGQNNSPLHF
>TRBJ1-1|TRBV19
CASIVSFEAFF
>TRBJ1-3|TRBV7-7
CASSPGTASSGNTIYF
>TRBJ2-2|TRBV5-1
CASSLGGAGELFF
>TRBJ1-6|TRBV4-2
CASSQETGRSSPLHF
>TRBJ2-2|TRBV11-3
CASSLVAGELFF
>TRBJ1-2|TRBV7-8
CASSGEGRPTSNYGYTF
>TRBJ2-5|TRBV5-1
CASSVQGFSGETQYF
>TRBJ1-4|TRBV3-1/TRBV3-2
CASSLDEVATNEKLFF
>TRBJ2-7|TRBV19
CASSSDRAGEQYF
>TRBJ1-1|TRBV12-3/TRBV12-4
CASSLLAGTEAFF
>TRBJ2-7|TRBV7-9
CASSPGGLNLEQYF
>TRBJ2-2|TRBV24-1
CATKGQGAGELFF
>TRBJ2-7|TRBV7-6
CASSPNQGPYEQYF
>TRBJ2-7|TRBV2
CASSEGGRVYEQYF
>TRBJ2-7|TRBV29-1
CSVQLAGQRGSYEQYF
>TRBJ1-4|TRBV28
CASSLRSEKLFF
>TRBJ1-1|TRBV2
CASREEANTEAFF
>TRBJ2-1|TRBV7-7
CASSSSTGISNEQFF
>TRBJ2-5|TRBV5-1
CASSLQTSQETQYF
>TRBJ2-5|TRBV7-3
CASSLQGGGETQYF
>TRBJ2-5|TRBV7-6
CASSLARGETQYF
>TRBJ1-3|TRBV4-1
CASSQEVRHSGNTIYF
>TRBJ1-1|TRBV10-3
CAISGQVNTEAFF
>TRBJ1-2|TRBV15
CATSRGALYGYTF
>TRBJ1-4|TRBV6-5
CASFSGRETEKLFF
>TRBJ1-2|TRBV29-1
CSVDLQGSNGYTF
>TRBJ2-6|TRBV6-4
CASSEGLSGANVLTF
>TRBJ2-5|TRBV7-3
CASSLTSAGGQETQYF
>TRBJ1-2|TRBV2
CAIIVQGWSYGYTF
>TRBJ2-1|TRBV13
CASSLSPGGAYNEQFF
>TRBJ2-1|TRBV5-1
CASRKGQGGEQFF
>TRBJ1-2|TRBV18
CASSRLGGGYTF
>TRBJ1-5|TRBV19
CASQPGQGYNQPQHF
>TRBJ2-7|TRBV7-9
CASSFAGGSYEQYF
>TRBJ2-3|TRBV7-3
CASSLRTSGTSTDTQYF
>TRBJ1-1|TRBV6-4
CASSDSVRLGLNTEAFF